The following is a T cell receptor beta chain sequence with its context. The same CDR3 can be traced to other DNA sequences in this sample. Naive CD8 cells comprised CD45RO-negative, CCR7-positively selected cells, excluding terminally differentiated effector memory CD45RA+ cells. Trimming left V 1 base short and J 7 bases short, with 11 bases between. CDR1 and CDR2 from the germline V gene are MGHRA and YSYEKL. The CDR3 totals 15 residues. This entry is derived from a study of shared clonotypes between healthy human individuals. Some clones are missing from TCRdb's copy, which holds only in-frame ones; the method was immunoSEQ multiplex PCR. The repertoire holds 560,000 or so clones, with 95% to 97% as singletons.

Sequencing was carried out using naive CD8+ T cells sorted from blood. This chain uses TRBV4-1 with TRBJ1-6; D might be TRBD1 (5 bases). The receptor was isolated from a woman aged 25 to 39 in good health. CDR3 residues: CASSQATGLNSPLHF. Written as DNA, the CDR3 is TGCGCCAGCAGCCAAGCAACAGGTCTAAATTCACCCCTCCACTTT.